This is a list of T cell receptor beta chains from one sample in a study of spatial heterogeneity in lung cancer. From the 5' RACE reads, TCRdb called clonotypes with MiXCR, one entry per CDR3 protein. The data show approximately 110,000 distinct CDR3 sequences, with more than 10% seen just once and roughly 24% held by the top ten. The input for sequencing was PBMCs, taken at follow-up. These receptors came from a female donor with early-stage non-small cell lung cancer. Each CDR3 is given with its conserved first and last residue. The D gene is left open where the match is weak. The size entry is marked missing in some rows and otherwise reads once, few, many or a size class.

j_call | clone_size | v_call | d_call | cdr3_aa | cdr3_nt
TRBJ1-5 | few | TRBV7-2 | TRBD1 | CASSSRTGADQPQHF | TGTGCCAGCAGCTCCAGAACAGGGGCGGATCAGCCCCAGCATTTT
TRBJ1-5 | many | TRBV19 | NA | CASSNGLGQPQHF | TGTGCCAGTAGTAATGGGTTGGGACAGCCCCAGCATTTT
TRBJ2-1 | many | TRBV20-1 | NA | CSARGSEQFF | TGCAGTGCTAGAGGGAGTGAGCAGTTCTTC
TRBJ1-1 | many | TRBV30 | NA | CAWKGGLGEAFF | TGTGCCTGGAAAGGGGGTTTAGGTGAAGCTTTCTTT
TRBJ1-2 | NA | TRBV4-1 | NA | CASSPRTWDSGYTF | TGCGCCAGCAGCCCCCGAACATGGGATTCTGGCTACACCTTC
TRBJ2-1 | few | TRBV3-1 | TRBD2 | CASSHEGGLAGLYNEQFF | TGTGCCAGCAGCCATGAAGGGGGACTAGCGGGCCTCTACAATGAGCAGTTCTTC
TRBJ1-2 | NA | TRBV6-2/TRBV6-3 | NA | CASSNPLVANYGYTF | TGTGCCAGCAGTAACCCCCTGGTCGCTAACTATGGCTACACCTTC
TRBJ2-2 | NA | TRBV28 | NA | CASRSRDTGELFF | TGTGCCAGCCGTTCGCGGGACACCGGGGAGCTGTTTTTT
TRBJ1-4 | NA | TRBV12-3/TRBV12-4 | NA | CASRLGATNEKLFF | TGTGCCAGCAGGCTAGGAGCAACTAATGAAAAACTGTTTTTT
TRBJ2-1 | NA | TRBV7-9 | NA | CASSMGRGSEQFF | TGTGCCAGCAGCATGGGCAGGGGATCTGAGCAGTTCTTC
TRBJ2-1 | few | TRBV6-4 | NA | CASSGGTYNEQFF | TGTGCCAGCAGTGGGGGAACCTACAATGAGCAGTTCTTC
TRBJ2-1 | few | TRBV9 | NA | CASSRGTEIEQFF | TGTGCCAGCAGCCGGGGGACAGAAATTGAGCAGTTCTTC
TRBJ2-1 | few | TRBV9 | TRBD1 | CASREGQYLEQFF | TGTGCCAGCAGAGAGGGACAGTACCTTGAGCAGTTCTTC
TRBJ2-5 | many | TRBV24-1 | NA | CATSGSSGEETQYF | TGTGCCACCAGTGGAAGTAGCGGAGAAGAGACCCAGTACTTC
TRBJ1-1 | few | TRBV15 | NA | CATSRPDRTSEAFF | TGTGCCACCAGCAGACCAGACAGGACTTCTGAAGCTTTCTTT
TRBJ1-5 | few | TRBV6-5 | TRBD1 | CASSAGTGFNQPQHF | TGTGCCAGCAGCGCCGGGACAGGGTTCAATCAGCCCCAGCATTTT
TRBJ2-3 | NA | TRBV7-2 | TRBD2 | CASSPRLAGLTDTQYF | TGTGCCAGCAGCCCCCGACTAGCGGGCCTCACAGATACGCAGTATTTT
TRBJ2-5 | few | TRBV11-2 | NA | CASSLVVSGQETQYF | TGTGCCAGCAGCTTAGTTGTTAGCGGCCAAGAGACCCAGTACTTC
TRBJ1-1 | NA | TRBV27 | NA | CASSLWGGTRVTEAFF | TGTGCCAGCAGTTTATGGGGCGGGACAAGGGTCACTGAAGCTTTCTTT
TRBJ2-5 | many | TRBV12-3/TRBV12-4 | NA | CASSFEKTQYF | TGTGCCAGCAGTTTCGAAAAGACCCAGTACTTC
TRBJ1-2 | few | TRBV20-1 | NA | CSTSLGIDYGYTF | TGCAGTACTTCCCTGGGGATAGACTATGGCTACACCTTC
TRBJ2-1 | many | TRBV5-1 | TRBD1 | CASKTGTGSNEQFF | TGCGCCAGCAAGACCGGGACAGGGAGCAATGAGCAGTTCTTC
TRBJ1-5 | many | TRBV7-8 | NA | CASSRRRNNQPQHF | TGTGCCAGCAGCCGTCGACGGAACAATCAGCCCCAGCATTTT
TRBJ2-5 | many | TRBV7-2 | TRBD2 | CASSLPSGRIKETQYF | TGTGCCAGCAGCTTACCTAGCGGGAGGATCAAGGAGACCCAGTACTTC
TRBJ2-2 | NA | TRBV7-8 | TRBD1 | CASSRTGSNTGELFF | TGTGCCAGCAGTCGGACAGGGTCAAACACCGGGGAGCTGTTTTTT
TRBJ1-1 | NA | TRBV7-2 | NA | CASSSQWGTEAFF | TGTGCCAGCAGCTCCCAGTGGGGCACTGAAGCTTTCTTT
TRBJ1-1 | NA | TRBV19 | NA | CASSYGGMNTEAFF | TGTGCCAGTAGTTACGGGGGAATGAACACTGAAGCTTTCTTT
TRBJ1-1 | few | TRBV2 | NA | CASSGPGGENTEAFF | TGTGCCAGCAGTGGGCCCGGAGGCGAGAACACTGAAGCTTTCTTT
TRBJ1-2 | few | TRBV6-6 | TRBD1 | CASSYSRQGPNYGYTF | TGTGCCAGCAGTTACTCGAGACAGGGACCTAACTATGGCTACACCTTC
TRBJ1-1 | few | TRBV9 | NA | CASSVVKGANTEAFF | TGTGCCAGCAGCGTAGTAAAGGGAGCGAACACTGAAGCTTTCTTT
TRBJ2-6 | NA | TRBV5-1 | NA | CASRGTREPNVLTF | TGCGCCAGCCGCGGGACGAGGGAGCCCAACGTCCTGACTTTC
TRBJ2-2 | few | TRBV7-2 | TRBD1 | CASSLIRGSGGELFF | TGTGCCAGCAGCTTAATCAGGGGGTCGGGCGGGGAGCTGTTTTTT
TRBJ2-1 | NA | TRBV6-2/TRBV6-3 | TRBD2 | CASRSGLAVYNEQFF | TGTGCCAGCCGGTCGGGTCTAGCGGTATACAATGAGCAGTTCTTC
TRBJ2-7 | NA | TRBV6-1 | NA | CASLFGGTSYEQYF | TGTGCCAGCTTGTTCGGTGGAACTAGCTACGAGCAGTACTTC
TRBJ2-5 | NA | TRBV7-2 | NA | CASSPSAAQYF | TGTGCCAGCAGTCCGTCGGCGGCCCAGTACTTC
TRBJ1-1 | many | TRBV7-2 | NA | CASSYSGTRLEAFF | TGTGCCAGCAGCTATTCCGGGACTCGCCTTGAAGCTTTCTTT
TRBJ2-3 | NA | TRBV28 | NA | CASSPSGRFTDTQYF | TGTGCCAGCAGTCCCTCAGGCAGGTTCACAGATACGCAGTATTTT
TRBJ2-1 | NA | TRBV5-1 | NA | CASSLGLQGGEQFF | TGCGCCAGCAGCTTGGGACTACAGGGAGGCGAGCAGTTCTTC
TRBJ2-7 | few | TRBV7-9 | TRBD2 | CASSTRTSGATYEQYF | TGTGCCAGCAGCACCCGGACTAGCGGGGCTACCTACGAGCAGTACTTC
TRBJ2-3 | NA | TRBV24-1 | NA | CAASDSRSVSTDTQYF | TGTGCCGCCAGTGATTCCCGATCCGTGTCTACAGATACGCAGTATTTT
TRBJ2-1 | many | TRBV5-1 | TRBD2 | CASSSLAGGRNEQFF | TGCGCCAGCAGCTCACTAGCGGGAGGGCGGAATGAGCAGTTCTTC